This T cell receptor (beta chain) was documented in a study of cytomegalovirus exposure and HLA in healthy donors. Study observations and caveats: Generally TCR sequences proved uncommon, though certain public TCRs appeared in numerous donors.

With respect to this clone: What it recognizes is unknown.

Trimming cost V 9 bases and J 4 bases, with 16 bases left between them. Looked up from germline, CDR1 is SGHRS and CDR2 is YFSETQ. The CDR3 has 13 amino acids. The assay was immunoSEQ multiplex PCR, and TCRdb's table has in-frame clones only and misses some. Of some 130,000 clones listed, around four fifths were seen once; the top ten hold roughly 29%. The specimen was PBMCs. The genes are TRBV5-1 and TRBJ1-1; D is possibly TRBD1 (6 bases). The sequence came from a man younger than 40 in good health and CMV-seropositive. The CDR3 DNA reads as TGCGCCACCTCAGGGTCAGGGGCCACTGAAGCTTTCTTT. Translated, it gives CATSGSGATEAFF.